This passage covers 30 T cell receptor beta chains from one sample sequenced in a study of cytomegalovirus exposure and HLA in healthy donors. PCR primers comprised 60 Vbeta and 13 Jbeta primers. TCRdb's copy holds only in-frame clones and misses some; the assay was immunoSEQ multiplex PCR. The data show about 200,000 clones, around 80% seen once. Sequenced input: PBMCs. The receptors stem from a young man in good health and CMV-seronegative.

In DNA form, the CDR3 reads TGTGCCACCAGCAGGACAGGGGATTGGGAGACCCAGTACTTC. Amino acid sequence: CATSRTGDWETQYF. J is TRBJ2-5 and V is TRBV15, with 8 bases matching TRBD1. Germline trimming cut 3 bases from V and 5 bases from J; bases unmatched to any gene: 5. CDR3 size: 14 residues. Germline V gene data show CDR1 as LNHNV and CDR2 as YYDKDF (reference sequence). The full variable domain, completed using reference TRBV15 and TRBJ2-5, is DAMVIQNPRYQVTQFGKPVTLSCSQTLNHNVMYWYQQKSSQAPKLLFHYYDKDFNNEADTPDNFQSRRPNTSFCFLDIRSPGLGDTAMYLCATSRTGDWETQYFGPGTRLLVL.

This clone showed up just a few times. The DNA for the CDR3 is TGTGCCAGCAGGGACAGTCCCTACGAGCAGTACTTC. This sequence encodes CASRDSPYEQYF. The chain carries TRBV28 and TRBJ2-7; the D gene is possibly TRBD1 (6 bases). The CDR3 length is 12 residues. Germline CDR1 is MDHEN and CDR2 is SYDVKM. V was cut by 6 bases and J by 2 bases, with 8 bases left in between.

This chain connects TRBV7-2 to TRBJ2-7, with TRBD1 identical over 7 bases. The CDR3 is 14 residues long. Per germline, CDR1 SGHTA and CDR2 FQGNSA. The V and J ends lost 5 bases and 1 base, in that order; junction bases with no gene match: 5. This CDR3 is CASSPWGQSYEQYF. The CDR3 DNA reads TGTGCCAGCAGCCCCTGGGGACAGTCCTACGAGCAGTACTTC.

The chain is built from TRBV7-9 and TRBJ1-6; maybe TRBD1 (5 bases). The germline V and J ends were trimmed by 4 bases and 5 bases, with 15 bases remaining between them. The length of the CDR3 is 16 residues. Per germline, CDR1 SEHNR and CDR2 FQNEAQ (reference sequence). The CDR3 protein is CASSSPQAGNNSPLHF. In DNA form, the CDR3 reads TGTGCCAGCAGCTCCCCCCAAGCAGGGAATAATTCACCCCTCCACTTT.

The sample holds a few counts of this clone. Other DNA sequences within the sample encode an identical CDR3. The V gene is TRBV18, the J gene TRBJ2-1; maybe TRBD2 (5 bases). The CDR3 has 14 residues. Trimming cost V 3 bases and J 5 bases, with 11 bases left between them. Germline CDR1 and CDR2: KGHSH and LQKENI. The CDR3 sequence is CASSPLTRNNEQFF. The CDR3 nucleotides are TGTGCCAGCTCACCTCTAACTAGGAACAATGAGCAGTTCTTC.

The table lists this clone with a count of one. The V gene is TRBV28, the J gene TRBJ1-2, with D uncertain. The germline V and J ends were trimmed by 8 bases and 4 bases, with 20 bases remaining between them. The CDR3 contains 15 residues. In germline, CDR1 is MDHEN, CDR2 SYDVKM. CDR3 bases: TGTGCCAGCGCGGGAGGTGTCCCGGAGGTCTATGGCTACACCTTC. The encoded protein is CASAGGVPEVYGYTF.

The chain is built from TRBV5-1 and TRBJ2-6; D perhaps matches TRBD1 (5 bases). The germline gives CDR1 SGHRS, CDR2 YFSETQ. CDR3 size: 15 residues. V was pared by 0 bases and J by 2 bases, with 6 bases between. This CDR3 is CASSLEGAGANVLTF. The CDR3 DNA is TGCGCCAGCAGCTTGGAAGGGGCTGGGGCCAACGTCCTGACTTTC.

This clone has more than one count but fewer than ten. The genes are TRBV29-1 and TRBJ1-2; no clear D gene. Trimming removed 6 bases from V and 4 bases from J, with 15 bases in between. The CDR3 extends over 13 amino acids. CDR1 is SQVTM, CDR2 ANQGSEA, per germline. The CDR3 DNA sequence: TGCAGCGTCACGTCGCTAAAAAGCTATGGCTACACCTTC. It specifies CSVTSLKSYGYTF.

The chain employs TRBV2 and TRBJ2-7; the D gene is possibly TRBD2 (5 bases). Germline loops: CDR1 SNHLY, CDR2 FYNNEI. Trimming shortened V by 6 bases and J by 0 bases, and 6 bases separated the two germline ends. The CDR3 loop spans 12 amino acids. The CDR3 sequence: CASRGSSYEQYF. Here the CDR3 DNA reads TGTGCCAGCAGGGGGAGCTCCTACGAGCAGTACTTC.

The rearrangement links TRBV5-1 to TRBJ1-3; perhaps TRBD1 as D (6 bases). The CDR3 is 15 residues long. Between the trimmed V and J ends, which lost 0 bases and 1 base, there was a span of 8 bases. Germline V lookup: CDR1 SGHRS, CDR2 YFSETQ. The CDR3 protein is CASSLAGQSGNTIYF. CDR3 DNA: TGCGCCAGCAGCTTGGCCGGACAGTCTGGAAACACCATATATTTT.

There are a few counts of this clone. This rearrangement joins TRBV11-3 to TRBJ1-3, with 8 bases aligning to TRBD1. J gave up 2 bases and V 5 bases, and 5 bases lay outside the gene matches. From germline, CDR1 is SGHNT and CDR2 YENEEA. The CDR3 spans 15 residues. Here the CDR3 DNA reads TGTGCCAGCAGCCCAGGACAGGGCCCTGGAAACACCATATATTTT. Its protein product is CASSPGQGPGNTIYF.

Turning to this clone: At the DNA level, this CDR3 is encoded by other sequences in the same sample as well. The J gene is TRBJ1-1, the V gene TRBV27; no reliable D call. The CDR3 contains 13 residues. V was pared by 4 bases and J by 0 bases, with 6 bases between. CDR1 and CDR2 from the germline V gene are MNHEY and SMNVEV (reference sequence). The CDR3 bases are TGTGCCAGCAGTTCAGGATTGAACACTGAAGCTTTCTTT. Its protein is CASSSGLNTEAFF.

V gene TRBV28 combines with J gene TRBJ2-2; tentative D call: TRBD1 (6 bases). Trimming removed 5 bases at V and 3 bases at J, with 13 bases between. The CDR3 contains 15 residues. Germline V gene lookup returns CDR1 MDHEN and CDR2 SYDVKM. The CDR3: CASSVTGWDTGELFF. DNA of the CDR3: TGTGCCAGCAGTGTAACAGGGTGGGACACCGGGGAGCTGTTTTTT. Drawing the rest from reference TRBV28 and TRBJ2-2, the complete variable domain is DVKVTQSSRYLVKRTGEKVFLECVQDMDHENMFWYRQDPGLGLRLIYFSYDVKMKEKGDIPEGYSVSREKKERFSLILESASTNQTSMYLCASSVTGWDTGELFFGEGSRLTVL.

V is TRBV10-2 and J is TRBJ1-1, with 7 bases that match TRBD1. The CDR3 length is 13 residues. Germline-derived CDR1 and CDR2 are WSHSY and SAAADI. V shed 7 bases, J shed 3 bases, and the junction held 5 bases outside the gene matches. DNA of the CDR3: TGCGCCAGCAACGAGGGGGCTTACACTGAAGCTTTCTTT. As protein: CASNEGAYTEAFF.

The chain combines TRBV9 with TRBJ2-5; 7 nucleotides agree with TRBD1. CDR3 length equals 15 residues. Germline assignment: CDR1 SGDLS and CDR2 YYNGEE. With V trimmed by 3 bases and J by 2 bases, 7 bases remained unmatched. The CDR3 DNA follows: TGTGCCAGCAGCGCGGACAGGCAAGTTCAAGAGACCCAGTACTTC. Its protein product is CASSADRQVQETQYF.

The rearrangement uses TRBV27 and TRBJ1-1; tentative D call: TRBD1 (5 bases). The CDR3 length is 12 residues. V lost 7 bases and J lost 1, with 7 bases in between. The V gene's germline CDR1 is MNHEY and CDR2 SMNVEV (reference sequence). CDR3 DNA: TGTGCCAGCACAACAGGGAACACTGAAGCTTTCTTT. It translates to CASTTGNTEAFF.

The genes are TRBV7-2 and TRBJ2-2; TRBD2 agrees at 7 bases. Looked up from germline, CDR1 is SGHTA and CDR2 is FQGNSA. This CDR3 is 16 amino acids long. V lost 7 bases to trimming and J lost 2 bases; unmatched junction nucleotides: 10. In DNA form, the CDR3 reads TGTGCCAGCACCGGAGGGCGGGGGATTAACACCGGGGAGCTGTTTTTT. Translation: CASTGGRGINTGELFF.

This clone was counted once. The chain employs TRBV6-6 and TRBJ1-4; 7 positions agree with TRBD1. V lost 0 bases, J lost 4 bases, and 5 bases stayed unmatched. Germline V gives CDR1 MNHNY, CDR2 SVGAGI (reference sequence). The CDR3 is 16 amino acids. The CDR3 region has the DNA TGTGCCAGCAGTTACTCCTGGGACAGAAATAATGAAAAACTGTTTTTT. This codes for CASSYSWDRNNEKLFF.

The chain links TRBV18 to TRBJ1-5; D unresolved. Germline values: CDR1 KGHSH, CDR2 LQKENI. This CDR3 spans 14 amino acids. Between the trimmed V and J ends, which lost 6 bases and 0 bases, there was a span of 9 bases. The CDR3 reads CASSTGDSNQPQHF. The CDR3 DNA is TGTGCCAGCTCCACGGGAGATAGCAATCAGCCCCAGCATTTT.

The gene calls are TRBV7-9 and TRBJ1-1, with 7 bases fitting TRBD1. Germline CDR1 reads SEHNR; CDR2 reads FQNEAQ (reference sequence). V gave up 4 bases and J gave up 3 bases; unmatched junction bases: 8. This CDR3 contains 15 residues. The CDR3 here is CASSSAQGKDTEAFF. The CDR3 bases are TGTGCCAGCAGCTCAGCACAGGGGAAGGACACTGAAGCTTTCTTT. Variable domain in full (rest from reference TRBV7-9 and TRBJ1-1): DTGVSQNPRHKITKRGQNVTFRCDPISEHNRLYWYRQTLGQGPEFLTYFQNEAQLEKSRLLSDRFSAERPKGSFSTLEIQRTEQGDSAMYLCASSSAQGKDTEAFFGQGTRLTVV.

The chain carries TRBV6-1 and TRBJ1-2, with unresolved D. CDR1 and CDR2 (germline): MNHNS, SASEGT. CDR3 length: 17 residues. The V end was cut by 4 bases, the J end by 2 bases, with 20 bases between. The DNA for the CDR3 is TGTGCCAGCAGTGTCTCCGCGGGCCTACCACTGAACTATGGCTACACCTTC. This codes for CASSVSAGLPLNYGYTF.

The chain joins TRBV7-9 to TRBJ1-2; tentatively, D is TRBD1 (6 bases). This CDR3 has 15 residues. Trimming removed 5 bases from V and 7 bases from J, with 20 bases in between. Germline V gene lookup returns CDR1 SEHNR and CDR2 FQNEAQ (reference sequence). In DNA, the CDR3 is TGTGCCAGCAGCCGGGGGGGCAGCTATCCCTCTGGCTACACCTTC. Protein: CASSRGGSYPSGYTF. Full variable domain (rest looked up from reference TRBV7-9 and TRBJ1-2): DTGVSQNPRHKITKRGQNVTFRCDPISEHNRLYWYRQTLGQGPEFLTYFQNEAQLEKSRLLSDRFSAERPKGSFSTLEIQRTEQGDSAMYLCASSRGGSYPSGYTFGSGTRLTVV.

This chain connects TRBV28 to TRBJ1-4; 7 bases align to TRBD1. V lost 5 bases and J lost 2; bases outside the gene matches: 8. The CDR3 is 16 amino acids. Germline V gene data show CDR1 as MDHEN and CDR2 as SYDVKM. The CDR3 DNA reads TGTGCCAGCAGTCCCGACGCGACAGGGACTAATGAAAAACTGTTTTTT. Its translation: CASSPDATGTNEKLFF.

This chain joins TRBV7-9 and TRBJ2-5; 7 nucleotides match TRBD2. Trimming took 5 bases from V and 4 from J; bases not matched to a gene: 13. This CDR3 comprises 16 residues. CDR1 and CDR2 from the germline V gene are SEHNR and FQNEAQ (reference sequence). The CDR3 DNA is TGTGCCAGCAGCAACACGGCCGCACTAGCGCGAGAGACCCAGTACTTC. It translates to CASSNTAALARETQYF.

The chain combines TRBV2 with TRBJ2-7, with TRBD1 identical over 8 bases. This CDR3 region has 14 residues. V lost 5 bases and J lost 7; bases outside the gene matches: 10. Germline CDR1 reads SNHLY; CDR2 reads FYNNEI. The CDR3 loop is CASSIVQGAQEQYF. CDR3 DNA: TGTGCCAGCAGTATAGTTCAGGGGGCTCAAGAGCAGTACTTC.

CDR3 loop: CASSPRLTGYGNQPQHF. The DNA for the CDR3 is TGTGCCAGCAGCCCCCGATTAACCGGTTACGGCAATCAGCCCCAGCATTTT. The genes are TRBV7-6 and TRBJ1-5, with D unresolved. CDR3 length: 17 amino acids. Germline-derived CDR1 and CDR2 are SGHVS and FNYEAQ. V was pared by 5 bases and J by 2 bases, with 19 bases between.

This chain connects TRBV28 to TRBJ2-1, with a possible D match to TRBD2 (5 bases). CDR3 length: 14 residues. V was trimmed by 7 bases and J by 0 bases, leaving 10 bases between them. Germline V gives CDR1 MDHEN, CDR2 SYDVKM. The DNA of the CDR3 is TGTGCCAGCATCCATGAGGGCTCCTACAATGAGCAGTTCTTC. Protein product: CASIHEGSYNEQFF.

This chain connects TRBV10-3 to TRBJ2-7; TRBD1 agrees at 7 bases. The V gene's germline CDR1 is ENHRY and CDR2 SYGVKD. The trim removed 7 bases at V and 2 bases at J, leaving 8 bases unmatched. The CDR3 spans 14 residues. CDR3 amino acids: CAIKATGAPYEQYF. The CDR3 nucleotides read TGTGCCATCAAAGCCACAGGGGCCCCCTACGAGCAGTACTTC.

The chain is built from TRBV5-1 and TRBJ1-4; D call uncertain. The CDR3 consists of 12 residues. In germline, CDR1 is SGHRS, CDR2 YFSETQ. The ends were cut back, 5 bases at V and 3 bases at J, with 5 bases in the middle. As DNA, the CDR3 is TGCGCCAGCAGGAGTCCTAATGAAAAACTGTTTTTT. It specifies CASRSPNEKLFF.

The gene calls are TRBV9 and TRBJ2-7; D perhaps matches TRBD1 (6 bases). The CDR3 is 13 residues long. Germline V gene lookup returns CDR1 SGDLS and CDR2 YYNGEE. The ends were cut back, 3 bases at V and 6 bases at J, with 13 bases in the middle. This chain's CDR3 is CASSAARGGEQYF. The DNA for the CDR3 is TGTGCCAGCAGCGCCGCCCGAGGGGGCGAGCAGTACTTC.